This TCR beta chain is drawn from a study of neoadjuvant anti-PD-1 for oral cavity cancer. Study-wide results and limits: Only three patients per response group were TCR-analyzed; validation needed.

Most tumor samples had 4 to 6 ug input DNA in two replicates. Sequencing was performed with immunoSEQ multiplex PCR; in TCRdb, only in-frame clones are kept and a portion is missing. Seen here are under 8,500 clones, roughly 60% observed once, and the top ten hold 6.3%. On this clone: Its cognate antigen is unknown.

The patients had HPV-negative, locally advanced oral cavity squamous cell carcinoma. This TCR derives from a person aged 40-85 years with oral cavity squamous cell carcinoma. The sample in question was tumor tissue, obtained before nivolumab (anti-PD-1) treatment.

This CDR3 reads CASTENDRPQETQYF. The CDR3 coding sequence is TGTGCCAGCACCGAAAATGACAGGCCTCAAGAGACCCAGTACTTC. This chain joins TRBV9 and TRBJ2-5; TRBD1 might be the D (6 bases). The CDR3 spans 15 residues. CDR1 and CDR2 from the germline V gene are SGDLS and YYNGEE. V lost 6 bases and J lost 2, with 17 bases in between.